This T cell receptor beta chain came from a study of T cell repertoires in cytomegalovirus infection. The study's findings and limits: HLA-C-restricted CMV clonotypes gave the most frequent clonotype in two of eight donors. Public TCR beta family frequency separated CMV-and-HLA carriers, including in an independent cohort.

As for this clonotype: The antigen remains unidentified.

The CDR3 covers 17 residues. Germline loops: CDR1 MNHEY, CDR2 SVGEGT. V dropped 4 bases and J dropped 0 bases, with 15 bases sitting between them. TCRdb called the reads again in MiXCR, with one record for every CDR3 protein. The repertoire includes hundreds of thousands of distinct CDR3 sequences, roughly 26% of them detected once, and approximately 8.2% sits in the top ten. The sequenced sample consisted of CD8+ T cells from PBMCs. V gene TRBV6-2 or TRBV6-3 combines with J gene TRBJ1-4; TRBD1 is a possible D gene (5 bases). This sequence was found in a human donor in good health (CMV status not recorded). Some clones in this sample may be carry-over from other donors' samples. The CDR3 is CASSLKGPYATNEKLFF. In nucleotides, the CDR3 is TGTGCCAGCAGTTTGAAGGGACCTTATGCAACTAATGAAAAACTGTTTTTT.